The clone carrying this T cell receptor (beta chain) showed up just once. A read error is possible here, since a much larger clone lies one base away. These data come from a study of T-cell reconstitution after alpha-beta-depleted transplantation in children. A library of TCRbeta sequences, prepared with unique molecular identifiers, was generated. TCRdb re-derived calls from the PCR reads in MiXCR, one entry per CDR3 protein. The sample lists around 370,000 distinct CDR3 sequences; about a tenth were seen once. The germline V gene encodes CDR1 LGHDT and CDR2 YNNKEL (reference sequence). The CDR3 is made up of 17 amino acids.

This chain uses TRBV3-1 with TRBJ2-1; 12 nucleotides match TRBD2. The sequence came from a human donor who donated a stem cell graft to a child with acute lymphoblastic leukemia. The sample in question was PBMCs from the stem cell graft donor, obtained from the stem cell graft. The CDR3 DNA reads TGTGCCAGCAGCCAAGTGACTAGCGGGAGCCCCTACTATGAGCAGTTCTTC. The encoded protein is CASSQVTSGSPYYEQFF.